The 13 T cell receptor beta chains below come from one sample, sequenced in a study of breast tumors, draining lymph nodes, adjacent tissues. TCRdb reprocessed the multiplex PCR reads with MiXCR, giving one entry per CDR3 protein. The sample includes approximately 180,000 distinct CDR3 sequences, about 30% seen only once; the top ten take around 3.5%. Axillary draining lymph nodes of breast cancer patients supplied the node samples. The sample comprised axillary lymph node tissue. All receptors come from a female donor with breast cancer. Some clones in this sample may be carry-over from other donors' samples.

This clonotype was picked up many times. This chain connects TRBV10-3 to TRBJ2-7; D is unclear. CDR3 length: 11 residues. CDR1 and CDR2 (germline): ENHRY, SYGVKD. V lost 8 bases and J 4 bases, leaving 9 bases between the germline ends. The CDR3 bases are TGTGCCATCGGAGATCTTTACGAGCAGTACTTC. Translating it yields CAIGDLYEQYF.

To note about this clonotype: At one end the junction does not follow the germline gene, possibly because of a read error. The chain combines TRBV20-1 with TRBJ2-4; D may be TRBD1 or TRBD2 (5 bases each). CDR1 and CDR2 from the germline V gene are DFQATT and SNEGSKA (reference sequence). This CDR3 is 14 amino acids long. In DNA, the CDR3 is TGCAGTGCTAGGGGGGAAGTAGGAAAAACCATTCAGTACTTC. It yields the protein CSARGEVGKTIQYF.

CDR3 region: CASSARLTNTEAFF. CDR3 in DNA: TGTGCCAGCAGTGCTAGACTCACGAACACTGAAGCTTTCTTT. The rearrangement uses TRBV6-1 and TRBJ1-1; D is unclear. CDR1 is MNHNS and CDR2 is SASEGT in the germline V gene. There are 14 residues in the CDR3. Trimming took 4 bases from V and 1 from J, leaving 10 bases between them.

This clonotype was observed a handful of times. This may be a read error, as it is one base from a much larger clone. The chain carries TRBV5-4 and TRBJ2-5, with 7 bases lining up with TRBD1. The CDR3 has 16 amino acids. Unmatched junction bases numbered 11, after V lost 4 bases and J lost 2 bases. Germline CDR1 SGHNT, CDR2 YYREEE (reference sequence). The CDR3 bases are TGTGCCAGCAGCCAAGGGGGCGAGGGCCCACAAGAGACCCAGTACTTC. Protein product: CASSQGGEGPQETQYF.

This clonotype has at least ten counts. The chain joins TRBV19 to TRBJ1-5; D is unclear. V shed 5 bases and J shed 2 bases, with 10 bases lying between them. Germline V CDR1 and CDR2: LNHDA, SQIVND (reference sequence). This CDR3 has 14 residues. CDR3 region: CASSSLSGNQPQHF. The CDR3 bases are TGTGCCAGTAGTTCTCTGTCTGGCAATCAGCCCCAGCATTTT.

This clonotype was counted ten times or more. The V call is TRBV20-1, the J call TRBJ2-6, with 9 bases fitting TRBD2. The CDR3 length is 18 residues. V shed 0 bases and J 2 bases; nucleotides not matched to a gene: 8. Germline lookup yields CDR1 DFQATT and CDR2 SNEGSKA (reference sequence). In DNA form, the CDR3 reads TGCAGTGCTAGAGATGATAGCGGGAGTCCCCCTGGGGCCAACGTCCTGACTTTC. Its translation: CSARDDSGSPPGANVLTF.

This clonotype was counted ten times or more. The J gene is TRBJ2-1, the V gene TRBV2; tentative D call: TRBD2 (6 bases). The CDR3 runs to 15 residues. Germline values: CDR1 SNHLY, CDR2 FYNNEI. Trimming cost V 5 bases and J 4 bases, with 15 bases left between them. The DNA of the CDR3 is TGTGCCAGCAGTTCCCGGAGGAGGGGTTACAATGAGCAGTTCTTC. Protein: CASSSRRRGYNEQFF.

This clonotype came up many times. The chain carries TRBV18 and TRBJ2-7; perhaps D is TRBD1 or TRBD2 (5 bases each). V dropped 2 bases and J dropped 6 bases, with 17 bases sitting between them. CDR1 and CDR2 from the germline V gene are KGHSH and LQKENI. This CDR3 contains 15 residues. CDR3 region: CASSPFQGVTFEQYF. For the CDR3, the DNA is TGTGCCAGCTCACCATTCCAGGGAGTCACGTTCGAGCAGTACTTC.

This clonotype was observed a handful of times. The chain is built from TRBV12-3 or TRBV12-4 and TRBJ2-1, with 7 bases lining up with TRBD1. J gave up 8 bases and V 6 bases, and 10 bases lay outside the gene matches. The CDR3 loop spans 14 amino acids. The CDR3 region has the DNA TGTGCCAGCAGCCAGGGGGTCCGAAGGGATGAGCAGTTCTTC. This codes for CASSQGVRRDEQFF.

In its sample, this clonotype was seen many times. The CDR3 nucleotides are TGTGCCAGCAGCGGGGGACAGGGGGCGAGGCCCCAGCATTTT. It translates to CASSGGQGARPQHF. The chain recombines TRBV5-5 with TRBJ1-5; 12 bases fit TRBD1. J lost 9 bases, V lost 4 bases, and 5 bases had no gene match. The germline gives CDR1 SGHKS, CDR2 YYEKEE (reference sequence). The CDR3 runs to 14 residues.

In this sample, this clonotype turned up many times. The gene calls are TRBV15 and TRBJ1-5; 7 nucleotides match TRBD1. CDR3 length: 16 residues. With 6 bases clipped from V and 2 bases from J, the junction kept 10 bases outside the gene matches. Germline CDR1 and CDR2: LNHNV and YYDKDF (reference sequence). CDR3 loop: CATSETGRLGNQPQHF. The CDR3 nucleotides read TGTGCCACCAGTGAGACAGGGAGATTGGGCAATCAGCCCCAGCATTTT. The full variable domain, completed using reference TRBV15 and TRBJ1-5, is DAMVIQNPRYQVTQFGKPVTLSCSQTLNHNVMYWYQQKSSQAPKLLFHYYDKDFNNEADTPDNFQSRRPNTSFCFLDIRSPGLGDTAMYLCATSETGRLGNQPQHFGDGTRLSIL.

There are many counts of this clonotype. The rearrangement uses TRBV7-3 and TRBJ2-1, with D tentatively TRBD2 (6 bases). Trimming pared 5 bases from V and 6 bases from J, leaving 17 bases between. CDR3 length equals 15 residues. Germline values: CDR1 SGHTA, CDR2 FQGTGA. This CDR3 reads CASSPMGGVLNEQFF. In DNA form, the CDR3 reads TGTGCCAGCAGCCCAATGGGGGGAGTACTCAATGAGCAGTTCTTC.

This clonotype came up many times. The V and J genes are TRBV3-1 and TRBJ2-3; D might be TRBD1 (7 bases). CDR1 is LGHDT and CDR2 is YNNKEL in the germline V gene (reference sequence). CDR3 length: 15 amino acids. The V gene lost 5 bases and the J gene lost 4 bases, with 16 bases spanning the gap. This chain's CDR3 is CASSTDRRGADTQYF. Here the CDR3 DNA reads TGTGCCAGCAGCACGGACAGGAGGGGAGCAGATACGCAGTATTTT.